Presented here are 17 T cell receptor beta chains from one specimen sequenced in a study of beta chain features in type 1 diabetes. What was sequenced were expressed TCRB transcripts, since all of the isolated RNA had been reverse transcribed. The protocol was immunoSEQ multiplex PCR, while the TCRdb copy is restricted to in-frame clones and leaves out a portion. The data hold under 400,000 clones, with approximately 12% observed a single time. The sequenced sample was naive CD4+ T cells from blood. Receptors were obtained from a man aged 18 to 30 in good health.

This clone was observed a few times. V and J are TRBV30 and TRBJ2-5, with 8 bases aligning to TRBD1. Trimming at V came to 2 bases and at J to 0 bases, leaving 5 bases not matched to a gene. This CDR3 is 15 amino acids long. The germline gives CDR1 GTSNPN, CDR2 SVGIG (reference sequence). For the CDR3, the DNA is TGTGCCTGGAGTTTGGACAGGGTTTACCAAGAGACCCAGTACTTC. This encodes CAWSLDRVYQETQYF.

V gene TRBV4-3 combines with J gene TRBJ2-5, with TRBD2 identical over 9 bases. Germline loops: CDR1 LGHNA, CDR2 YSLEER. After removal of 9 bases from V and 5 bases from J, the junction contained 7 bases not matched to a gene. The CDR3 spans 13 residues. CDR3 sequence (DNA): TGCGCCAGTGCCCTAGCGGGATCGGAGACCCAGTACTTC. Encoded protein: CASALAGSETQYF.

This clone has a handful of counts. This rearrangement joins TRBV27 to TRBJ2-4; D gene ambiguous. The CDR3 sequence is 13 residues long. V gave up 5 bases and J gave up 0 bases, with 5 bases separating them. From germline, CDR1 is MNHEY and CDR2 SMNVEV (reference sequence). CDR3 DNA: TGTGCCAGCAGTCCCCAAGCCAAAAACATTCAGTACTTC. This codes for CASSPQAKNIQYF.

The chain combines TRBV7-2 with TRBJ1-4; 7 bases map to TRBD1. Per germline, CDR1 SGHTA and CDR2 FQGNSA. The CDR3 loop spans 15 amino acids. V shed 2 bases, J shed 5 bases, and the junction held 5 bases outside the gene matches. The CDR3 loop is CASSLRGTDNEKLFF. As DNA, the CDR3 is TGTGCCAGCAGCTTAAGAGGGACAGACAATGAAAAACTGTTTTTT.

In nucleotides, the CDR3 is TGTGCCAGCAGCCCGCGCGGGGGGCCGGGTTCACCCCTCCACTTT. As protein: CASSPRGGPGSPLHF. The chain joins TRBV7-2 to TRBJ1-6, with a possible D match to TRBD1 (6 bases). V gave up 5 bases and J gave up 9 bases, with 17 bases separating them. The length of the CDR3 is 15 residues. Germline V gives CDR1 SGHTA, CDR2 FQGNSA.

This clone was seen more than once but under ten times. The V call is TRBV25-1, the J call TRBJ1-2; 9 positions agree with TRBD1. Looked up from germline, CDR1 is MGHDK and CDR2 is SYGVNS. This CDR3 has 16 residues. The J segment lost 4 bases and the V segment lost 3 bases, leaving 9 bases of the junction unmatched. The CDR3 loop reads CASSDSPGDRVYGYTF. In DNA, the CDR3 is TGTGCCAGCAGTGACTCTCCTGGGGACAGGGTCTATGGCTACACCTTC.

J is TRBJ1-1 and V is TRBV18; D gene uncertain. The CDR3 covers 15 residues. Germline-derived CDR1 and CDR2 are KGHSH and LQKENI. V was shortened by 2 bases and J by 1 base, with 11 bases between the two germline ends. The CDR3 protein is CASSPFEETNTEAFF. CDR3 nucleotide sequence: TGTGCCAGCTCACCATTTGAGGAAACGAACACTGAAGCTTTCTTT. Drawing the rest from reference TRBV18 and TRBJ1-1, the complete variable domain is NAGVMQNPRHLVRRRGQEARLRCSPMKGHSHVYWYRQLPEEGLKFMVYLQKENIIDESGMPKERFSAEFPKEGPSILRIQQVVRGDSAAYFCASSPFEETNTEAFFGQGTRLTVV.

In this sample, this clone turned up once. The V call is TRBV6-1, the J call TRBJ2-3; D is unclear. Trimming removed 7 bases at V and 0 bases at J, with 8 bases between. CDR3 length: 13 amino acids. CDR1 is MNHNS and CDR2 is SASEGT in the germline V gene. CDR3 in amino acids: CASKERSTDTQYF. For the CDR3, the DNA is TGTGCCAGCAAGGAGAGAAGCACAGATACGCAGTATTTT.

This clone has a handful of counts. This chain connects TRBV9 to TRBJ2-7; D gene uncertain. Germline values: CDR1 SGDLS, CDR2 YYNGEE. V was pared by 2 bases and J by 2 bases, with 11 bases between. The CDR3 is 14 residues long. CDR3 in amino acids: CASSVKERPYEQYF. CDR3 bases: TGTGCCAGCAGCGTTAAGGAGAGACCCTACGAGCAGTACTTC.

This clone has at least ten counts. This chain joins TRBV29-1 and TRBJ2-1; a weak D match, TRBD1 (5 bases). Germline V gene sequence: CDR1 SQVTM, CDR2 ANQGSEA. The V end lost 7 bases, the J end lost 8 bases, and 12 bases lay between the germline ends. This CDR3 is built from 11 residues. The CDR3 spells CSASRADEQFF. CDR3 sequence (DNA): TGCAGCGCCTCCAGGGCAGATGAGCAGTTCTTC.

CDR3 bases: TGTGCCAGCAGCGCCGGGACATACAATCAGCCCCAGCATTTT. It translates to CASSAGTYNQPQHF. The V call is TRBV9, the J call TRBJ1-5; TRBD1 might be the D (6 bases). Germline lookup yields CDR1 SGDLS and CDR2 YYNGEE. The CDR3 has 14 residues. V lost 3 bases to trimming and J lost 3 bases, with 10 bases between them.

This clone was counted between two and nine times. This chain uses TRBV6-6 with TRBJ2-7; D is possibly TRBD1 (6 bases). Per germline, CDR1 MNHNY and CDR2 SVGAGI (reference sequence). Trimming removed 5 bases from V and 1 base from J, with 12 bases in between. The CDR3 is made up of 14 amino acids. In nucleotides, the CDR3 is TGTGCCAGCAGTAGGGACACGATATCCTACGAGCAGTACTTC. Amino acids: CASSRDTISYEQYF.

This clone appeared a few times. V gene TRBV28 combines with J gene TRBJ1-5; no reliable D call. This CDR3 is built from 12 residues. The ends were cut back, 7 bases at V and 1 base at J, with 5 bases in the middle. From germline, CDR1 is MDHEN and CDR2 SYDVKM. CDR3 bases: TGTGCCAGCAAACAGAGCAATCAGCCCCAGCATTTT. It yields the protein CASKQSNQPQHF.

The sample holds a few counts of this clone. V usage is TRBV7-2 and J usage is TRBJ2-1, with TRBD2 identical over 12 bases. The CDR3 runs to 19 residues. CDR1 is SGHTA and CDR2 is FQGNSA in the germline V gene. J was trimmed by 6 bases and V by 5 bases; bases with no gene match: 17. CDR3 DNA sequence: TGTGCCAGCAGCCGCTTTGGCCCGGCCGGGACTAGCGGGCGCAATGAGCAGTTCTTC. It is translated as CASSRFGPAGTSGRNEQFF.

The genes are TRBV4-1 and TRBJ1-2; no firm D call. The length of the CDR3 is 15 residues. Trimming removed 0 bases from V and 0 bases from J, with 8 bases in between. The V gene's germline CDR1 is MGHRA and CDR2 YSYEKL. The DNA for the CDR3 is TGCGCCAGCAGCCAAGATCTCACAGCTAACTATGGCTACACCTTC. Translating it yields CASSQDLTANYGYTF.

The V and J genes are TRBV7-2 and TRBJ2-1, with D maybe TRBD2 (5 bases). The CDR3 has 13 residues. Trimming stripped 5 bases from V and 4 bases from J, with 9 bases between. Germline V gene data show CDR1 as SGHTA and CDR2 as FQGNSA. Here the CDR3 DNA reads TGTGCCAGCAGCATGGACTTTTACAATGAGCAGTTCTTC. Protein product: CASSMDFYNEQFF.

This clone was found a few times. The genes are TRBV18 and TRBJ2-1; TRBD2 matches at 13 bases. The V gene end was trimmed by 6 bases and the J gene end by 9 bases; junction bases not matched to a gene: 5. The CDR3 is made up of 14 amino acids. Germline V CDR1 and CDR2: KGHSH, LQKENI. This chain's CDR3 is CASSTSGGASEQFF. The CDR3 DNA is TGTGCCAGCTCTACTAGCGGGGGGGCCAGTGAGCAGTTCTTC.